This T cell receptor beta chain was recorded in a study of breast tumors, draining lymph nodes, adjacent tissues. One entry per CDR3 protein, called by TCRdb with MiXCR from the multiplex PCR reads. Seen here are about 21,000 distinct CDR3 sequences, around 41% observed once, and the top ten hold around 22%. Between the trimmed V and J ends, which lost 4 bases and 6 bases, there was a span of 12 bases. CDR1 is SGHAT, CDR2 FQNNGV, per germline. The CDR3 is 14 amino acids. Details on this clonotype: Antigen: not known.

Points from the study as a whole: The data were judged consistent with most tumor T cells coming from lymph node and expanding in tumor. Tumor T cell lymph node origin was a supported hypothesis, not proven. Luminal-like breast cancer showed significantly higher tumor–nontumor repertoire similarity than basal-like. Tumors had less TCR diversity than lymph nodes, more than nontumor tissue.

The clonotype originates from a female donor with breast cancer. Some clones in this sample may be carry-over from other donors' samples. Sequenced material: breast tumor tissue. V usage is TRBV11-2 and J usage is TRBJ2-2; unclear D gene. CDR3 protein: CASSSLLVPGELFF. The CDR3, as DNA: TGTGCCAGCAGCTCCCTCCTCGTCCCCGGGGAGCTGTTTTTT.